This TCR beta chain was sequenced in a study of CD8+ T cells in alopecia areata. Turning to the study itself: Oral tofacitinib (5 to 10 mg twice daily) was administered to treated patients. The share of scalp area affected provided the severity score for treated patients.

CDR1 is GTSNPN, CDR2 SVGIG, per germline (reference sequence). This CDR3 has 13 residues. V lost 0 bases and J 4 bases, leaving 8 bases between the germline ends. Study-level points and caveats: Scalp clonality and expanded CD8+ clones among the top 100 fell significantly with tofacitinib.

Worth noting for this clone: As yet, its antigen is unknown.

Treatment of the sample: oral pan-JAK inhibitor, 5-10 mg twice daily. Once RNA had been extracted, it was reverse transcribed into cDNA to act as the sequencing template. Generated by immunoSEQ multiplex PCR, the TCRdb table keeps only in-frame clones and is missing some. The sample has 120,000 or so clones; around 58% are singletons. The TCR comes from a human donor with alopecia areata. This specimen consisted of CD8+ T cells sorted from blood, obtained at week 4, from a patient treated with tofacitinib. The gene calls are TRBV30 and TRBJ2-3; the D is unclear. CDR3 bases: TGTGCCTGGAGTGTGATAGCTTCAGATACGCAGTATTTT. Protein product: CAWSVIASDTQYF.